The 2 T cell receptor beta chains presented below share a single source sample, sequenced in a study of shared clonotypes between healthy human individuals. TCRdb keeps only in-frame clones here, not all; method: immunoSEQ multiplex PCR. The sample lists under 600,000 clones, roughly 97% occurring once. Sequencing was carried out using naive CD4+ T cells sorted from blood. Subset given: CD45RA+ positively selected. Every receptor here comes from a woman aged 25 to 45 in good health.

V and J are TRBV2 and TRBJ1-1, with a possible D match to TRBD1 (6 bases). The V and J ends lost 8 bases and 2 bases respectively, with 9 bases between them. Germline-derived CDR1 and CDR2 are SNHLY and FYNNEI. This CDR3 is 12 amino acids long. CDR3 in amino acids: CASHRDNTEAFF. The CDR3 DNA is TGTGCCAGCCACAGGGACAACACTGAAGCTTTCTTT.

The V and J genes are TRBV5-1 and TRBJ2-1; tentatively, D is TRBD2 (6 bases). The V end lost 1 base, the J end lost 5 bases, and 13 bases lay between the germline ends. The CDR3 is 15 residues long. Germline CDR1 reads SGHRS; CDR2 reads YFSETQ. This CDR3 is CASSLNGGYNNEQFF. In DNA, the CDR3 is TGCGCCAGCAGCTTGAACGGAGGGTATAACAATGAGCAGTTCTTC.